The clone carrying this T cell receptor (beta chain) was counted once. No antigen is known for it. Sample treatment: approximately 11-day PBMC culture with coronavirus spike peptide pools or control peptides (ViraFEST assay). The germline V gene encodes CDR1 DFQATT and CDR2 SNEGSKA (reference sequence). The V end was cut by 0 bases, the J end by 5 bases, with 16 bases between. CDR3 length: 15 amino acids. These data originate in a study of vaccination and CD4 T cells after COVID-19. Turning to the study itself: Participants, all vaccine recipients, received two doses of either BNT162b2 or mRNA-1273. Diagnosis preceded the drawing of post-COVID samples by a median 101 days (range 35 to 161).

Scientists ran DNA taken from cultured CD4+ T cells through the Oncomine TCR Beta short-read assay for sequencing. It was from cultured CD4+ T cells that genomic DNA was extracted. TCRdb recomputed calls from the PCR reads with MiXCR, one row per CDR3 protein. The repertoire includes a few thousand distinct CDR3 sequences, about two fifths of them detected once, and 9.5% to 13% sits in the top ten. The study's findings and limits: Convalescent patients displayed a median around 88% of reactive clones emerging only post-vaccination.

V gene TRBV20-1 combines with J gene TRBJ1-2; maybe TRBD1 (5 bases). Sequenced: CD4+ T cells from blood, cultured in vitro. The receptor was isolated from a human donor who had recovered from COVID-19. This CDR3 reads CSARDRRGVGYGYTF. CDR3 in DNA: TGCAGTGCTAGAGATAGGAGGGGAGTCGGATATGGCTACACCTTC.